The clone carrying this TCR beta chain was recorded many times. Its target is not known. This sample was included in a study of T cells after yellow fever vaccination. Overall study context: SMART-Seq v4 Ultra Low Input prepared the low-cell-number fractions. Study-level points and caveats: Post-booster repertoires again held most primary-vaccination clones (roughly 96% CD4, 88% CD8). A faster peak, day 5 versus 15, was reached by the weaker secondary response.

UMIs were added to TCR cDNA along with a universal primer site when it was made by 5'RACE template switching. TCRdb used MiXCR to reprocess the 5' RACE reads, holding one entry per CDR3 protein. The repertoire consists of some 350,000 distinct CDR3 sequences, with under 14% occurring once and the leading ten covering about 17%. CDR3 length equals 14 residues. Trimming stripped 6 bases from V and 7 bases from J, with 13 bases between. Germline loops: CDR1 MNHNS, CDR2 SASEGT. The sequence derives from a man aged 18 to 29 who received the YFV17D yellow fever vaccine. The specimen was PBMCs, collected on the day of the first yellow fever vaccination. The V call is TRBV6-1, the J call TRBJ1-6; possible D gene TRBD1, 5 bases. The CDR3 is CASRVMTANSPLHF. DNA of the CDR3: TGTGCCAGCAGAGTTATGACAGCAAATTCACCCCTCCACTTT.